This TCR beta chain came from a study of radiotherapy plus CTLA-4 blockade in lung cancer. The overall study: Objective response rate was around 19%; disease control rate, 31%.

TCRdb keeps only in-frame clones here, not all; method: immunoSEQ multiplex PCR. The table includes around 55,000 clones, 70% to 85% detected once. There are 14 residues in the CDR3. Germline V gives CDR1 SEHNR, CDR2 FQNEAQ (reference sequence). V lost 4 bases to trimming and J lost 5 bases; unmatched junction nucleotides: 6. Ipilimumab-mediated CTLA-4 blockade plus focal radiation was given to patients having chemo-refractory metastatic non-small-cell lung cancer. General study findings and limits: Blood-borne expansion of tumor-derived TCR clones followed radiotherapy plus ipilimumab. Per reports, early blood T cell clone dynamics, plus interferon-beta, forecast response most strongly.

Concerning this clone: Its antigen is not identified.

The sequencing used peripheral blood, collected from a patient treated with radiotherapy plus ipilimumab. The sequence came from a human donor with non-small cell lung cancer whose response to radiotherapy plus ipilimumab could not be evaluated. The chain combines TRBV7-9 with TRBJ1-1; 8 nucleotides match TRBD1. The CDR3 here is CASSYGTGVTEAFF. CDR3 bases: TGTGCCAGCAGCTACGGGACAGGTGTGACTGAAGCTTTCTTT.